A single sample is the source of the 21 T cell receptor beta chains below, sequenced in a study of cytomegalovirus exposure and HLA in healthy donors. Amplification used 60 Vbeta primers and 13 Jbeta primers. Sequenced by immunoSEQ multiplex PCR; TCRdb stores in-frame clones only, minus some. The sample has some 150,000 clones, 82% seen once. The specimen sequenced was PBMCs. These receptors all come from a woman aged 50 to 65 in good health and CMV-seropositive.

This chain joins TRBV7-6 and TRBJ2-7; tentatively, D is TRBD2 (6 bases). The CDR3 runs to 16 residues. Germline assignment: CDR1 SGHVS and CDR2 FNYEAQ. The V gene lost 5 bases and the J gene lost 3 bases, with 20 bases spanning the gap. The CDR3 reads CASSALRGLAFYEQYF. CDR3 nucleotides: TGTGCCAGCAGCGCCCTGCGGGGTCTAGCCTTCTACGAGCAGTACTTC.

The CDR3 spells CASSPGQAQGGYTF. For the CDR3, the DNA is TGTGCCAGCAGCCCCGGACAGGCCCAAGGTGGCTACACCTTC. The chain combines TRBV5-4 with TRBJ1-2; 7 bases are a match to TRBD1. CDR3 length equals 14 residues. Trimming cost V 4 bases and J 7 bases; bases outside gene matches: 10. The germline gives CDR1 SGHNT, CDR2 YYREEE (reference sequence).

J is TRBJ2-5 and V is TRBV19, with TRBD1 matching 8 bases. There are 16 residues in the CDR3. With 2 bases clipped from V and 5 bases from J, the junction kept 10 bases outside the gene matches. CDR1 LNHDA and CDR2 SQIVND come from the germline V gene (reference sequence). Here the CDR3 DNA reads TGTGCCAGTAGTATATTAAGGCGGACAGGGCGGGAGACCCAGTACTTC. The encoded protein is CASSILRRTGRETQYF.

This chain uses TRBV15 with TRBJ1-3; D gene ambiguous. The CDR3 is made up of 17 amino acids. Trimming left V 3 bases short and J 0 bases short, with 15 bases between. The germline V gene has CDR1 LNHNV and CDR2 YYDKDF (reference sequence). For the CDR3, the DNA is TGTGCCACCAGCAGGGGGAAGATAGACTACTCTGGAAACACCATATATTTT. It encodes CATSRGKIDYSGNTIYF.

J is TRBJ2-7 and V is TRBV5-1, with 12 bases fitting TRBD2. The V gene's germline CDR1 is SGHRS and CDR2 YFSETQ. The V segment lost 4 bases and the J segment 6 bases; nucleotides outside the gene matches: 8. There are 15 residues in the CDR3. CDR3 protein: CASSLTSGRVGEQYF. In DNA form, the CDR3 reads TGCGCCAGCAGCCTGACTAGCGGGAGAGTGGGCGAGCAGTACTTC.

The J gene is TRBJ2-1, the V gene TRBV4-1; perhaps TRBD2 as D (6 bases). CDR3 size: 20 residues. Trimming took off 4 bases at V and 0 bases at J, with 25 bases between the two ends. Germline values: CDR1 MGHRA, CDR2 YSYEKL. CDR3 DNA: TGCGCCAGCAGCCCCTCCCAATTAAAAGGGAGGCCAAGCTCCTACAATGAGCAGTTCTTC. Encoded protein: CASSPSQLKGRPSSYNEQFF.

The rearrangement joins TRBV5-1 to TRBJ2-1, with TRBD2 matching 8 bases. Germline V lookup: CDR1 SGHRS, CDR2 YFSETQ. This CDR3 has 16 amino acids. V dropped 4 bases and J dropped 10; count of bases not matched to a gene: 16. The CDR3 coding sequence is TGCGCCAGCAGCAAACCCGGGACTAGGGGACTGTACGAGCAGTTCTTC. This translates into CASSKPGTRGLYEQFF. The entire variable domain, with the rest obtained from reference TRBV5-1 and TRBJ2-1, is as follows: KAGVTQTPRYLIKTRGQQVTLSCSPISGHRSVSWYQQTPGQGLQFLFEYFSETQRNKGNFPGRFSGRQFSNSRSEMNVSTLELGDSALYLCASSKPGTRGLYEQFFGPGTRLTVL.

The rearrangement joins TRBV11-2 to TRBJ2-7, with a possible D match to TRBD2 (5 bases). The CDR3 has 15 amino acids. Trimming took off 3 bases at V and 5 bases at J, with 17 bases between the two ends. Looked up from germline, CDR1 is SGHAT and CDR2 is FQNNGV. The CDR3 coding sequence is TGTGCCAGCAGCTTTGCGATACTCGGGGTTGACGAGCAGTACTTC. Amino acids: CASSFAILGVDEQYF. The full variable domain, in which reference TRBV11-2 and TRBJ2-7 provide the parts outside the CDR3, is EAGVAQSPRYKIIEKRQSVAFWCNPISGHATLYWYQQILGQGPKLLIQFQNNGVVDDSQLPKDRFSAERLKGVDSTLKIQPAKLEDSAVYLCASSFAILGVDEQYFGPGTRLTVT.

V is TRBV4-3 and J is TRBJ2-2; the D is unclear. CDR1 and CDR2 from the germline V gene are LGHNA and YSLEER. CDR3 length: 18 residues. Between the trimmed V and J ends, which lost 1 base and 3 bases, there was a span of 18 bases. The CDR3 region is CASSQVQVPRYHTGELFF. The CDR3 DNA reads TGCGCCAGCAGCCAAGTTCAGGTCCCCCGGTACCACACCGGGGAGCTGTTTTTT.

The CDR3 protein is CAIRSDRGSNQPQHF. Written as DNA, the CDR3 is TGTGCCATCAGGTCGGACAGGGGAAGCAATCAGCCCCAGCATTTT. V is TRBV10-3 and J is TRBJ1-5; 9 nucleotides line up with TRBD1. CDR1 is ENHRY, CDR2 SYGVKD, per germline. V lost 6 bases to trimming and J lost 1 base; unmatched junction nucleotides: 4. The CDR3 extends over 15 amino acids.

The CDR3 nucleotides are TGTGCCAGCAGTCCACAGATATTGAACACTGAAGCTTTCTTT. It codes for CASSPQILNTEAFF. The chain has TRBV28 and TRBJ1-1; no reliable D call. This CDR3 spans 14 amino acids. V was trimmed by 5 bases and J by 0 bases, leaving 10 bases between them. CDR1 and CDR2 (germline): MDHEN, SYDVKM.

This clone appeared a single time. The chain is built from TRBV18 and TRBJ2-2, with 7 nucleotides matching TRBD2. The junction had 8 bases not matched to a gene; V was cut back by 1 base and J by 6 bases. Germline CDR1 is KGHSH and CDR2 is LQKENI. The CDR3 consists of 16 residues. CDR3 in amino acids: CASSPRLADVAGELFF. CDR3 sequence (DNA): TGTGCCAGCTCACCACGACTAGCAGATGTTGCCGGGGAGCTGTTTTTT.

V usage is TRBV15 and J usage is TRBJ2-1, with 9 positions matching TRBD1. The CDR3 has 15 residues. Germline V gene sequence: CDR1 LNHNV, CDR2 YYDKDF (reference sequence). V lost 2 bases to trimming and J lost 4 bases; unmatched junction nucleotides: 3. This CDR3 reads CATSRTGTGYNEQFF. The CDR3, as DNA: TGTGCCACCAGCAGAACCGGGACAGGGTACAATGAGCAGTTCTTC.

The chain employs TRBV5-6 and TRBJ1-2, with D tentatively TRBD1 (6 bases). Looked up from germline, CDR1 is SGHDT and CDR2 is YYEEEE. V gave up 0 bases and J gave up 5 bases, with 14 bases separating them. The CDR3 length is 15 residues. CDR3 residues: CASSLDTGTLYGYTF. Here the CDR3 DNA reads TGTGCCAGCAGCTTGGATACAGGGACCCTTTATGGCTACACCTTC.

CDR3 in DNA: TGTGCCAGCAGCCCGGACAGGGGTAGAAATCAGCCCCAGCATTTT. It specifies CASSPDRGRNQPQHF. The V gene is TRBV7-9, the J gene TRBJ1-5; TRBD1 matches 9 bases. The germline V gene encodes CDR1 SEHNR and CDR2 FQNEAQ (reference sequence). J gave up 4 bases and V 5 bases, and 6 bases lay outside the gene matches. This CDR3 has 15 amino acids.

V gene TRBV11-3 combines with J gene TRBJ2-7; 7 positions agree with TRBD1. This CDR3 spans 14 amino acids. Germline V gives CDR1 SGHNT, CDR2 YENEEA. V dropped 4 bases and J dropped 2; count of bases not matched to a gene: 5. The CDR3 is CASSSTDRPYEQYF. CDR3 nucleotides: TGTGCCAGCAGCTCCACGGACAGGCCCTACGAGCAGTACTTC. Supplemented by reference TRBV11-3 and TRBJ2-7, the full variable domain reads EAGVVQSPRYKIIEKKQPVAFWCNPISGHNTLYWYLQNLGQGPELLIRYENEEAVDDSQLPKDRFSAERLKGVDSTLKIQPAELGDSAVYLCASSSTDRPYEQYFGPGTRLTVT.

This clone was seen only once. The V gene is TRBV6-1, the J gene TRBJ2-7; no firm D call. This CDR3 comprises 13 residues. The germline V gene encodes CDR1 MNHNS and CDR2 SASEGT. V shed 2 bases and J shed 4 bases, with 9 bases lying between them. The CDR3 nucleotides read TGTGCCAGCAGTGAAAACTTAAAGTACGAGCAGTACTTC. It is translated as CASSENLKYEQYF.

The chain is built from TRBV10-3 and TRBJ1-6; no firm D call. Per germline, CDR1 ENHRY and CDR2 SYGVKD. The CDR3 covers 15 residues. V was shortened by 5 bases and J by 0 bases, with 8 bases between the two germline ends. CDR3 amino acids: CAISPSGSYNSPLHF. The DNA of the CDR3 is TGTGCCATCAGTCCGTCCGGCTCCTATAATTCACCCCTCCACTTT.

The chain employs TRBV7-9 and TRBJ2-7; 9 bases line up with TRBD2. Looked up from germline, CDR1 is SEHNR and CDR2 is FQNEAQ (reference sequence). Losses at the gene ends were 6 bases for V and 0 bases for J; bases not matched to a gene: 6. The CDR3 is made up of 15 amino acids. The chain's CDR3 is CASRSLAGNSYEQYF. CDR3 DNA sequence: TGTGCCAGCAGGTCGCTAGCGGGGAACTCCTACGAGCAGTACTTC.

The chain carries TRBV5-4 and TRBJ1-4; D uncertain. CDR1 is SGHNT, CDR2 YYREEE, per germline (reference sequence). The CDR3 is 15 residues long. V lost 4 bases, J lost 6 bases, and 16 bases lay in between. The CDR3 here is CASSRPGGGDEKLFF. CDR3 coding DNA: TGTGCCAGCAGCCGTCCGGGAGGTGGGGATGAAAAACTGTTTTTT.

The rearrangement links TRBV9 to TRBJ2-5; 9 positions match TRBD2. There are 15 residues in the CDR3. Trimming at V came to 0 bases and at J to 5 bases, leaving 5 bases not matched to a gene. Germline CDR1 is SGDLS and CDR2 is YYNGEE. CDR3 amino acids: CASSVGASGEETQYF. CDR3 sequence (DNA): TGTGCCAGCAGCGTAGGGGCTAGCGGGGAGGAGACCCAGTACTTC.